The next 3 T cell receptor beta chains were all read from a single sample in a study of T cell repertoires in aging, cancer and after chemotherapy. TRB rearrangements spanning V, D and J were amplified using mixed TRB-A/B primers. MiXCR was run by TCRdb on the multiplex PCR reads, yielding one entry per CDR3 protein. The sample holds 10,000 to 15,000 distinct CDR3 sequences, about 31% seen once. Amplification of TCR beta used genomic DNA extracted from peripheral blood. The sequenced sample consisted of blood. Receptors were obtained from a human donor in good health. The donor label of this sample is uncertain.

This sequence joins TRBV5-4 and TRBJ1-2; maybe TRBD1 (5 bases). CDR1 SGHNT and CDR2 YYREEE come from the germline V gene (reference sequence). The CDR3 is 15 amino acids. Trimming removed 4 bases from V and 4 bases from J, with 17 bases in between. The CDR3 DNA follows: TGTGCCAGCAGCATGGGGCAGGGAATTTCCTATGGCTACACCTTC. Encoded protein: CASSMGQGISYGYTF.

This clonotype was found a few times. The J gene is TRBJ1-2, the V gene TRBV27; 7 nucleotides agree with TRBD1. The CDR3 spans 13 residues. Germline-derived CDR1 and CDR2 are MNHEY and SMNVEV (reference sequence). The V segment lost 2 bases and the J segment 3 bases; nucleotides outside the gene matches: 0. The CDR3 DNA follows: TGTGCCAGCAGTTTAGGACAGGACTATGGCTACACCTTC. Amino acid sequence: CASSLGQDYGYTF.

This clonotype appeared a few times. As DNA, the CDR3 is TGCGCCAGCAGCTTGGTCGCCGCAGAAGAGACCCAGTACTTC. Its translation is CASSLVAAEETQYF. The rearrangement links TRBV5-1 to TRBJ2-5; the D is unclear. From germline, CDR1 is SGHRS and CDR2 YFSETQ. This CDR3 spans 14 amino acids. V was shortened by 0 bases and J by 3 bases, with 9 bases between the two germline ends.